One T cell receptor beta chain is described in this entry. Its cognate antigen is unknown. This specimen belongs to a study of cytomegalovirus exposure and HLA in healthy donors. Findings and caveats of the study: Most TCR sequences were rare, but some public TCRs occurred in many donors.

Germline loops: CDR1 SGHDN, CDR2 FVKESK. V lost 0 bases, J lost 0 bases, and 23 bases lay in between. The CDR3 totals 20 residues. The PCR contained 60 Vbeta and 13 Jbeta primers. The authors' processing: In a later analysis, of around 80 million unique beta chains, about 11 million appeared in at least two donors. Repertoires were generated with immunoSEQ multiplex PCR, while TCRdb's copy carries only in-frame clones and drops some. V, J and clone size are those of that table, while D and trimming were read from the DNA. The sample lists some 130,000 clones, about two thirds occurring once. J is TRBJ1-2 and V is TRBV14; possible D gene TRBD1, 6 bases. The TCR originated in a human donor in good health. The material sequenced was PBMCs. CDR3 nucleotides: TGTGCCAGCAGCCAAGATCTATTTAAAAGGGAGGGGGTATCTAACTATGGCTACACCTTC. It translates to CASSQDLFKREGVSNYGYTF.